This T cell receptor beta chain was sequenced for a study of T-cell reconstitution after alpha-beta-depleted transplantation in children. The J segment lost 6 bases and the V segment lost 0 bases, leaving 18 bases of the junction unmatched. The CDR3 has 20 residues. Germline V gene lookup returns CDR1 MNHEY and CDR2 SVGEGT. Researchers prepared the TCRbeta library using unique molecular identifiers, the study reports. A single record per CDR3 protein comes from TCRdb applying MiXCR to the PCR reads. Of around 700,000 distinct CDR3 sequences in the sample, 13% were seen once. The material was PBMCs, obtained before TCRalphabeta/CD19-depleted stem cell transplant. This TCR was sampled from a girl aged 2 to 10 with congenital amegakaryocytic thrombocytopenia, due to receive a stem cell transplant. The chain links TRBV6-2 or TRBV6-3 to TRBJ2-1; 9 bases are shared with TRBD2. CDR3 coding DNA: TGTGCCAGCAGTTACTCGACCCCAATTTTGACTAGCGGAGGGGCCAATGAGCAGTTCTTC. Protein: CASSYSTPILTSGGANEQFF.